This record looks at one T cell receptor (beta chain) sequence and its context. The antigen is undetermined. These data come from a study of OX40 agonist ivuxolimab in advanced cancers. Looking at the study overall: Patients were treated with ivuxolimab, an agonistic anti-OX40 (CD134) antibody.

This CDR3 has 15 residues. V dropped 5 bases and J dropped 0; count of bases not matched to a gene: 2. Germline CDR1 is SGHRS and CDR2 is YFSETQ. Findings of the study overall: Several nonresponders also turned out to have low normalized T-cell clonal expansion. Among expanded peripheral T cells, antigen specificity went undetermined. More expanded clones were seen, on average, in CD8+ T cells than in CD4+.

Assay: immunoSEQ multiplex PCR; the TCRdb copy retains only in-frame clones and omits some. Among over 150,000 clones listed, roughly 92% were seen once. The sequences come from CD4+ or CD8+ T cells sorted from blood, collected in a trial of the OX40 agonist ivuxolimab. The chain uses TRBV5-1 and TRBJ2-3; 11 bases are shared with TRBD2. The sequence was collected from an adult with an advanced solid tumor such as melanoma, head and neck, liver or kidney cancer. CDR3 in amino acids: CASRVAGGSTDTQYF. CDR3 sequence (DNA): TGCGCCAGCAGGGTAGCGGGGGGGAGCACAGATACGCAGTATTTT.